Here is one T cell receptor (beta chain) with its context. The data originate from a study of T cell responses to AZD1222 COVID-19 vaccine. As for the study in general: Pooling of second doses given at about 4 or about 12 weeks was done.

TCRdb keeps only in-frame clones here, not all; method: immunoSEQ multiplex PCR. The table includes some 97,000 clones, less than 90% detected once. V lost 11 bases, J lost 1 base, and 6 bases stayed unmatched. CDR3 length: 13 amino acids. CDR1 is MNHEY, CDR2 SVGAGI, per germline. This chain connects TRBV6-5 to TRBJ2-3; TRBD2 aligns across 7 bases. This receptor was identified in an adult in good health. The source was peripheral blood, collected on day 0 of AZD1222 vaccination. The CDR3 protein is CAGGLAGTDTQYF. The CDR3 DNA is TGTGCCGGTGGGCTAGCGGGCACAGATACGCAGTATTTT.